This T cell receptor beta chain was profiled in a study of vaccination effects on CD4 cells after COVID-19 (dated by TCRdb to the early 2020s). Background on the whole study: Participants received two doses of either the BNT162b2 or the mRNA-1273 mRNA SARS-CoV-2 vaccine. SARS-CoV-2 spike-specific CD4+ TCR repertoires from before and after mRNA vaccination were compared in COVID-19 convalescent patients and in infection-naive vaccine recipients. Altogether, 10 COVID-19 convalescent patients and a few SARS-CoV-2-naive healthy vaccine recipients made up the full study. Cultures from other donors in the study were sequenced using the Oncomine TCR Beta short-read assay on an Illumina iSeq 100. What the research found in general, with its limitations: In healthy vaccine recipients, vaccine-induced clones were almost all SARS-CoV-2 mono-reactive, with only 1 of 255 being cross-reactive with common cold coronaviruses. Only a small number of convalescent patients were included, and no early post-infection timepoints were available, which limited the study. Clones induced by infection and clones induced by vaccination both contracted markedly at late timepoints after vaccination, which fits with T cell responses waning over time.

Library preparation was by the immunoSEQ multiplex PCR assay. DNA from the cultured, isolated CD4+ T cells was subjected to TCR beta CDR3 sequencing. The paper's data handling went like this. Non-productive TCR sequences were removed and reads were trimmed to the CDR3 region, keeping CDR3s of at least 7 amino acids. The MANAFEST web app was used to pick out antigen-specific clonotypes by comparing their expansion in peptide wells with that in reference cultures. To count as positive, a clone had to show expansion at FDR<0.05 compared with the reference and with all other wells, an odds ratio above 5, and a frequency above 0.1% in two replicate wells. Clonotypes significantly expanded in SARS-CoV-2 spike wells and in at least one common cold coronavirus spike condition were defined as cross-reactive. Using the stringdist R package, CDR3 similarity was measured by Levenshtein distance, and unrooted trees were constructed with ape in R 3.6.1. The source is immuneACCESS, and TCRdb retained only in-frame sequences with V and J called. Part of the clones is not carried over; for the studies checked, unresolved V genes explain less than half of this, and the remainder is unexplained. V and J calls and clone size are those listed in that table; D and trimming were worked out from the DNA. The sample table records approximately 24,000 clones; around 75% of these occur just once. In total, the top ten clones hold approximately 10% of the sample.

With regard to this clone: The target of this receptor is not known. Base qualities were left out, and no much larger clone turns up one base away.

There are 14 amino acids in the CDR3, from cysteine to phenylalanine inclusive. Only the CDR3 DNA stays, 42 bases, in frame from base 1. After removal of 7 bases from V and 4 bases from J, the junction retains 7 bases not matched to a gene. The CDR1 and CDR2 encoded by the germline V gene are KGHDR and SFDVKD. The ViraFEST assay stimulated PBMC with viral peptide pools and then used TCR sequencing to identify antigen-specific CD4+ T cell clonotypes by expansion. After 10 to 11 days of culture, CD4+ T cells were isolated with the EasySep CD4+ T cell isolation kit. None of the healthy vaccine recipients had a prior SARS-CoV-2 infection, which was confirmed by nucleocapsid antibody tests that came back negative both before and after vaccination. Fewer than 2.5 million PBMC per well were cultured in IMDM with 5% human AB serum, 9 to 10 IU/ml IL-2 and gentamicin, plus 10 ug/ml peptides. Half of the culture medium was replaced with fresh IL-2-containing medium on days 3 and 7. Unless noted otherwise, every peptide stimulation condition was cultured in triplicate wells. PBMC were separated from whole blood using Ficoll-Paque Plus gradient centrifugation and were then either cryopreserved at -140C or used fresh. The spike proteins of SARS-CoV-2 and of the common cold coronaviruses HCoV-NL63, HCoV-OC43 and HCoV-229E were spanned by overlapping peptide pools. The QIAamp micro DNA kit was used to extract genomic DNA from the cultured CD4+ T cells.

The sequence was collected from a human donor who received a COVID-19 vaccine. The rearranged segments are TRBV24-1 and TRBJ2-3, with 7 junctional bases fitting TRBD1. Material: CD4+ T cells from PBMCs cultured with HCoV-NL63 spike peptides, obtained before COVID-19 vaccination. What the cell subset or site label conveys for this sample: HCoV-NL63 spike overlapping peptide pool stimulation. The CDR3 region reads CATSRQGRADTQYF. The sequence in DNA is TGTGCCACCAGCAGACAGGGAAGGGCAGATACGCAGTATTTT.